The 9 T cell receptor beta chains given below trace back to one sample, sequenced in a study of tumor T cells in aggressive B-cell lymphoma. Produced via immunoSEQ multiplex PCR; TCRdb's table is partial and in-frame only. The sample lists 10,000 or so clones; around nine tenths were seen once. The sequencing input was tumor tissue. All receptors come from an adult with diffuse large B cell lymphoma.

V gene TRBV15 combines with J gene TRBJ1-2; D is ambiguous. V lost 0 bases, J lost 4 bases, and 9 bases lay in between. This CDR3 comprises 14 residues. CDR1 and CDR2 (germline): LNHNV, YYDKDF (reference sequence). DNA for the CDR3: TGTGCCACCAGCAGAGATCGGGTGGGCTATGGCTACACCTTC. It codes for CATSRDRVGYGYTF.

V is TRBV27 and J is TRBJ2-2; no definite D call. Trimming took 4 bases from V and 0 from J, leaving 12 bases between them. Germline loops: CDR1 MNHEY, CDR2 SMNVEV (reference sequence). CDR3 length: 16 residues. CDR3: CASSSHSYANTGELFF. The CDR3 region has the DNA TGTGCCAGCAGTTCCCACAGTTACGCGAACACCGGGGAGCTGTTTTTT.

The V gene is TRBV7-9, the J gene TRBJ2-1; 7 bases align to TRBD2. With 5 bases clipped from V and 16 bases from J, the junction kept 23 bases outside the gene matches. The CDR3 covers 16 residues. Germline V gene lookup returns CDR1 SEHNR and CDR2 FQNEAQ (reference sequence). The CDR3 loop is CASSPNRAGDLQNRFF. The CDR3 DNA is TGTGCCAGCAGCCCTAATCGGGCGGGAGACCTACAGAATCGTTTCTTC.

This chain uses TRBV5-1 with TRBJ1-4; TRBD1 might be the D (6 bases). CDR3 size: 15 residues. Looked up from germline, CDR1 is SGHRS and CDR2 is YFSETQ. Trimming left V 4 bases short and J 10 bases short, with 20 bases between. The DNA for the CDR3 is TGCGCCAGCAGCCGTACAGGGTTAGATGGTGGAAAACTGTTTTTT. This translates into CASSRTGLDGGKLFF.

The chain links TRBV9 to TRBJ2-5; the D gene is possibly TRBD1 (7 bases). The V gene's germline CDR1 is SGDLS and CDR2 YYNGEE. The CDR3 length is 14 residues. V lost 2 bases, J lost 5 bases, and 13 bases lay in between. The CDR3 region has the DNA TGTGCCAGCAGCGTCGGACAGGCGGGGGAGACCCAGTACTTC. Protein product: CASSVGQAGETQYF.

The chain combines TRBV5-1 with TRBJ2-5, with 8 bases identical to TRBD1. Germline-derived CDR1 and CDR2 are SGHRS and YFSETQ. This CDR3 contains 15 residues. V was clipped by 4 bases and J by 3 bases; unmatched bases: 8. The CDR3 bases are TGCGCCAGCAGCGCCTACGGACAGGGCGAAGAGACCCAGTACTTC. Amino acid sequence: CASSAYGQGEETQYF.

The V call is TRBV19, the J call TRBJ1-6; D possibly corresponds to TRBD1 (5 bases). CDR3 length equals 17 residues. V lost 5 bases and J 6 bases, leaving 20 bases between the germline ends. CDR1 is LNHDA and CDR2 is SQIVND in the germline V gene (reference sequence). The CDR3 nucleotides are TGTGCCAGTAGTCCCTTCTTCGTCGGGGGGACTAATTCACCCCTCCACTTT. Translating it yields CASSPFFVGGTNSPLHF. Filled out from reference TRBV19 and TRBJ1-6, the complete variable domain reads DGGITQSPKYLFRKEGQNVTLSCEQNLNHDAMYWYRQDPGQGLRLIYYSQIVNDFQKGDIAEGYSVSREKKESFPLTVTSAQKNPTAFYLCASSPFFVGGTNSPLHFGNGTRLTVT.

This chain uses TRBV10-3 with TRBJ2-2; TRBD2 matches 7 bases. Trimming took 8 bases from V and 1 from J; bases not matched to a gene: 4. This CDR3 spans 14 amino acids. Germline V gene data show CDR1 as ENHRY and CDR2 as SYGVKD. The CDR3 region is CAIGGRVNTGELFF. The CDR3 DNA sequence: TGTGCCATCGGAGGGAGGGTGAACACCGGGGAGCTGTTTTTT.

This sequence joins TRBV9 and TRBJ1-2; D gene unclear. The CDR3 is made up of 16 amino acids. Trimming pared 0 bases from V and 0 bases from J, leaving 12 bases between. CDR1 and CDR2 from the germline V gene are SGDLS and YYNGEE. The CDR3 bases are TGTGCCAGCAGCGTAGGGCAATTGGGAGCTAACTATGGCTACACCTTC. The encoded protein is CASSVGQLGANYGYTF.